Listed here are 27 T cell receptor beta chains from one sample, sequenced in a study of blood T cell repertoires in COVID-19. Some clones are missing from TCRdb's copy, which holds only in-frame ones; the method was immunoSEQ multiplex PCR. Of 130,000 or so clones listed, around 88% were seen once; the top ten hold roughly 18%. The specimen was peripheral blood. These receptors were obtained from a man aged 50-59 years with active or convalescent COVID-19.

V is TRBV5-1 and J is TRBJ2-6; the D gene is possibly TRBD1 (5 bases). The CDR3 is 15 residues long. Looked up from germline, CDR1 is SGHRS and CDR2 is YFSETQ. V was pared by 7 bases and J by 1 base, with 12 bases between. In nucleotides, the CDR3 is TGCGCCAGCGAGGAAGGGGCGTCTGGGGCCAACGTCCTGACTTTC. It encodes CASEEGASGANVLTF. Filled out from reference TRBV5-1 and TRBJ2-6, the complete variable domain reads KAGVTQTPRYLIKTRGQQVTLSCSPISGHRSVSWYQQTPGQGLQFLFEYFSETQRNKGNFPGRFSGRQFSNSRSEMNVSTLELGDSALYLCASEEGASGANVLTFGAGSRLTVL.

The V gene is TRBV7-2, the J gene TRBJ1-5; possible D gene TRBD1, 5 bases. CDR1 is SGHTA, CDR2 FQGNSA, per germline. The V end was cut by 1 base, the J end by 2 bases, with 9 bases between. The CDR3 runs to 15 residues. The CDR3 DNA reads TGTGCCAGCAGCTTAGGGTGGGGGGGCAATCAGCCCCAGCATTTT. This gives the protein CASSLGWGGNQPQHF.

CDR3 DNA sequence: TGTGCCAGCAGCTTTGCGGGGGGGCCCGAAGAGACCCAGTACTTC. This gives the protein CASSFAGGPEETQYF. The rearrangement joins TRBV11-2 to TRBJ2-5; 9 bases are shared with TRBD2. CDR3 length: 15 residues. The junction had 5 bases not matched to a gene; V was cut back by 3 bases and J by 3 bases. Looked up from germline, CDR1 is SGHAT and CDR2 is FQNNGV.

The chain joins TRBV2 to TRBJ1-2; possibly TRBD1 for D (5 bases). Trimming cost V 8 bases and J 4 bases, with 11 bases left between them. The CDR3 extends over 12 amino acids. The germline V gene encodes CDR1 SNHLY and CDR2 FYNNEI. CDR3 nucleotides: TGTGCCAGCTTAAGGGACTTCTATGGCTACACCTTC. It is translated as CASLRDFYGYTF.

The chain is built from TRBV28 and TRBJ2-2, with 8 bases that match TRBD1. Germline V lookup: CDR1 MDHEN, CDR2 SYDVKM. The CDR3 has 15 amino acids. The junction had 8 bases not matched to a gene; V was cut back by 5 bases and J by 6 bases. CDR3 loop: CASSQNRGMAGELFF. In DNA form, the CDR3 reads TGTGCCAGCAGTCAGAACAGGGGGATGGCCGGGGAGCTGTTTTTT.

V usage is TRBV7-2 and J usage is TRBJ1-5; D is ambiguous. The CDR3 has 13 residues. The germline V and J ends were trimmed by 2 bases and 4 bases, with 6 bases remaining between them. From germline, CDR1 is SGHTA and CDR2 FQGNSA. The CDR3 protein is CASSLLVNQPQHF. The CDR3 nucleotides are TGTGCCAGCAGCTTATTAGTAAATCAGCCCCAGCATTTT. The full variable domain, its missing parts supplied by reference TRBV7-2 and TRBJ1-5, is GAGVSQSPSNKVTEKGKDVELRCDPISGHTALYWYRQSLGQGLEFLIYFQGNSAPDKSGLPSDRFSAERTGGSVSTLTIQRTQQEDSAVYLCASSLLVNQPQHFGDGTRLSIL.

This clone has more than one count but fewer than ten. This sample also contains other DNA sequences that code for the same CDR3. V and J are TRBV18 and TRBJ1-5; the D is unclear. This CDR3 spans 13 amino acids. From germline, CDR1 is KGHSH and CDR2 LQKENI. Trimming left V 4 bases short and J 3 bases short, with 7 bases between. The DNA for the CDR3 is TGTGCCAGCTCACGCGCCGACAATCAGCCCCAGCATTTT. Translated: CASSRADNQPQHF.

The V call is TRBV27, the J call TRBJ1-6, with TRBD1 identical over 7 bases. The CDR3 is made up of 14 amino acids. Germline V gene data show CDR1 as MNHEY and CDR2 as SMNVEV (reference sequence). Losses at the gene ends were 3 bases for V and 7 bases for J; bases not matched to a gene: 3. This chain's CDR3 is CASSFDRDNSPLHF. As DNA, the CDR3 is TGTGCCAGCAGTTTCGACAGGGACAATTCACCCCTCCACTTT.

J is TRBJ1-4 and V is TRBV28; D may be TRBD1 (6 bases). Germline lookup yields CDR1 MDHEN and CDR2 SYDVKM. CDR3 length: 13 residues. V was trimmed by 8 bases and J by 4 bases, leaving 11 bases between them. The CDR3 sequence is CASFDRSNEKLFF. Written as DNA, the CDR3 is TGTGCCAGCTTTGACAGGAGTAATGAAAAACTGTTTTTT.

The J gene is TRBJ2-5, the V gene TRBV18; 9 bases fit TRBD1. CDR3 size: 14 residues. The V gene's germline CDR1 is KGHSH and CDR2 LQKENI. V shed 0 bases and J 4 bases; nucleotides not matched to a gene: 0. In DNA form, the CDR3 reads TGTGCCAGCTCACCACCGACAGGGGGAGAGACCCAGTACTTC. The encoded protein is CASSPPTGGETQYF.

The chain joins TRBV6-5 to TRBJ2-5; 7 bases fit TRBD2. The CDR3 extends over 15 amino acids. The germline gives CDR1 MNHEY, CDR2 SVGAGI. The V and J ends lost 6 bases and 5 bases, in that order; junction bases with no gene match: 12. The CDR3 loop reads CASRTIGLEGETQYF. DNA of the CDR3: TGTGCCAGCAGGACGATCGGACTAGAAGGGGAGACCCAGTACTTC.

The chain employs TRBV5-1 and TRBJ2-1; TRBD1 might be the D (5 bases). The CDR3 runs 14 residues. The ends were cut back, 0 bases at V and 5 bases at J, with 9 bases in the middle. Germline CDR1 and CDR2: SGHRS and YFSETQ. CDR3 in amino acids: CASSLEWTNNEQFF. The CDR3 bases are TGCGCCAGCAGCTTGGAGTGGACAAACAATGAGCAGTTCTTC.

The rearrangement uses TRBV11-3 and TRBJ1-1, with D possibly TRBD1 on 6 matching bases. Trimming took 3 bases from V and 1 from J, leaving 6 bases between them. This CDR3 contains 13 residues. Germline V lookup: CDR1 SGHNT, CDR2 YENEEA. CDR3 amino acids: CASSLGQNTEAFF. Here the CDR3 DNA reads TGTGCCAGCAGCTTGGGACAGAACACTGAAGCTTTCTTT.

This clone was observed a few times. The V gene is TRBV5-1, the J gene TRBJ1-2; 9 bases match TRBD1. Trimming at V came to 1 base and at J to 2 bases, leaving 3 bases not matched to a gene. Germline V lookup: CDR1 SGHRS, CDR2 YFSETQ. The CDR3 has 15 residues. CDR3 protein: CASSLTGQGNYGYTF. As DNA, the CDR3 is TGCGCCAGCAGCTTGACGGGACAGGGAAACTATGGCTACACCTTC. Using reference TRBV5-1 and TRBJ1-2 for the parts outside the CDR3, the full variable domain is KAGVTQTPRYLIKTRGQQVTLSCSPISGHRSVSWYQQTPGQGLQFLFEYFSETQRNKGNFPGRFSGRQFSNSRSEMNVSTLELGDSALYLCASSLTGQGNYGYTFGSGTRLTVV.

The chain has TRBV29-1 and TRBJ2-5; no definite D call. V was cut by 1 base and J by 5 bases, with 8 bases left in between. Germline loops: CDR1 SQVTM, CDR2 ANQGSEA. This CDR3 contains 12 residues. The CDR3 loop reads CSVEGVSETQYF. In DNA, the CDR3 is TGCAGCGTTGAAGGTGTGTCGGAGACCCAGTACTTC.

This clone showed up just once. The chain carries TRBV29-1 and TRBJ2-1; TRBD2 matches at 8 bases. Trimming took 5 bases from V and 5 from J; bases not matched to a gene: 5. The CDR3 contains 13 residues. Germline CDR1 SQVTM, CDR2 ANQGSEA. DNA of the CDR3: TGCAGCGTTCCGGGACTAGGGCACAATGAGCAGTTCTTC. It yields the protein CSVPGLGHNEQFF.

The genes are TRBV6-5 and TRBJ1-2; perhaps TRBD1 as D (6 bases). Germline V gives CDR1 MNHEY, CDR2 SVGAGI. Trimming took off 7 bases at V and 4 bases at J, with 16 bases between the two ends. The CDR3 is 14 amino acids. The CDR3 spells CASTPRGGGYGYTF. For the CDR3, the DNA is TGTGCCAGCACCCCACGGGGGGGCGGCTATGGCTACACCTTC.

V usage is TRBV2 and J usage is TRBJ2-1, with 9 bases lining up with TRBD2. V dropped 6 bases and J dropped 0; count of bases not matched to a gene: 9. Germline V gene data show CDR1 as SNHLY and CDR2 as FYNNEI. The CDR3 totals 17 residues. The CDR3 DNA reads as TGTGCCAGCAGCTTTAGCGGGGGCCTTTTCTCCTACAATGAGCAGTTCTTC. Translation: CASSFSGGLFSYNEQFF. The complete variable domain, with remaining parts taken from reference TRBV2 and TRBJ2-1, reads EPEVTQTPSHQVTQMGQEVILRCVPISNHLYFYWYRQILGQKVEFLVSFYNNEISEKSEIFDDQFSVERPDGSNFTLKIRSTKLEDSAMYFCASSFSGGLFSYNEQFFGPGTRLTVL.

The chain carries TRBV7-6 and TRBJ2-1; the D gene is possibly TRBD2 (5 bases). CDR1 and CDR2 from the germline V gene are SGHVS and FNYEAQ. V gave up 6 bases and J gave up 2 bases, with 17 bases separating them. CDR3 length: 16 residues. In DNA, the CDR3 is TGTGCCAGCAGTACGACCCTTGGGAGAACCTACAATGAGCAGTTCTTC. Protein sequence: CASSTTLGRTYNEQFF.

In its sample, this clone was seen a few times. The chain links TRBV5-5 to TRBJ2-7; D not certain. The CDR3 runs 12 residues. Germline-derived CDR1 and CDR2 are SGHKS and YYEKEE (reference sequence). The germline V and J ends were trimmed by 6 bases and 3 bases, with 10 bases remaining between them. The CDR3 here is CASTLTVYEQYF. As DNA, the CDR3 is TGTGCCAGCACCCTGACTGTCTACGAGCAGTACTTC.

The chain uses TRBV5-1 and TRBJ2-1; 7 bases fit TRBD2. There are 15 residues in the CDR3. Germline CDR1 reads SGHRS; CDR2 reads YFSETQ. V lost 4 bases, J lost 7 bases, and 11 bases stayed unmatched. The CDR3 here is CASSSRTGLLNEQFF. The CDR3 DNA reads TGCGCCAGCAGCAGTCGAACGGGACTATTGAATGAGCAGTTCTTC. The variable domain in full, with the rest retrieved from reference TRBV5-1 and TRBJ2-1, is KAGVTQTPRYLIKTRGQQVTLSCSPISGHRSVSWYQQTPGQGLQFLFEYFSETQRNKGNFPGRFSGRQFSNSRSEMNVSTLELGDSALYLCASSSRTGLLNEQFFGPGTRLTVL.

The gene calls are TRBV19 and TRBJ2-7; D is possibly TRBD1 (5 bases). This CDR3 is built from 14 residues. Germline CDR1 is LNHDA and CDR2 is SQIVND (reference sequence). The V end was cut by 10 bases, the J end by 2 bases, with 18 bases between. CDR3: CATREQDVAYEQYF. DNA of the CDR3: TGTGCCACTCGTGAACAGGACGTAGCCTACGAGCAGTACTTC.

This rearrangement joins TRBV12-3 or TRBV12-4 to TRBJ2-2; perhaps TRBD2 as D (5 bases). The V gene lost 6 bases and the J gene lost 6 bases, with 11 bases spanning the gap. The CDR3 loop spans 13 amino acids. Here the CDR3 DNA reads TGTGCCAGCAGAAATACTAGAGCCGGGGAGCTGTTTTTT. Amino acids: CASRNTRAGELFF.

This clone was observed once. CDR3 bases: TGTGCCAGCAGCTTAGCACAGACGAACACCGGGGAGCTGTTTTTT. Encoded protein: CASSLAQTNTGELFF. J is TRBJ2-2 and V is TRBV5-4; no reliable D call. Trimming stripped 2 bases from V and 0 bases from J, with 8 bases between. The length of the CDR3 is 15 residues. Germline V gives CDR1 SGHNT, CDR2 YYREEE (reference sequence).

This clone has just one count. V gene TRBV5-6 combines with J gene TRBJ1-1; D is unclear. The CDR3 contains 16 residues. V lost 3 bases and J lost 0, with 15 bases in between. In germline, CDR1 is SGHDT, CDR2 YYEEEE. The DNA of the CDR3 is TGTGCCAGCAGCTCCAGCCGACTGCTGATGAACACTGAAGCTTTCTTT. Translated, it gives CASSSSRLLMNTEAFF.

This clone has just one count. This rearrangement joins TRBV19 to TRBJ1-5; the match to TRBD1 covers 7 bases. The CDR3 is 17 residues long. The V gene's germline CDR1 is LNHDA and CDR2 SQIVND (reference sequence). Trimming took 5 bases from V and 0 from J; bases not matched to a gene: 10. The chain's CDR3 is CASSAPTGSYSNQPQHF. CDR3 bases: TGTGCCAGTAGTGCACCGACAGGGTCTTATAGCAATCAGCCCCAGCATTTT.

The CDR3 reads CSVASRSNQPQHF. CDR3 bases: TGCAGCGTTGCCTCTAGAAGCAATCAGCCCCAGCATTTT. The chain combines TRBV29-1 with TRBJ1-5; D is undetermined. The CDR3 consists of 13 residues. Germline V gene data show CDR1 as SQVTM and CDR2 as ANQGSEA. Trimming left V 4 bases short and J 1 base short, with 8 bases between. Full variable domain (remainder filled in from reference TRBV29-1 and TRBJ1-5): SAVISQKPSRDICQRGTSLTIQCQVDSQVTMMFWYRQQPGQSLTLIATANQGSEATYESGFVIDKFPISRPNLTFSTLTVSNMSPEDSSIYLCSVASRSNQPQHFGDGTRLSIL.